Included here is one TCR beta chain sequence, with context. Original data processing: Amplification of reference gene primers provided the estimated nucleated cell counts. Data came from immunoSEQ multiplex PCR; TCRdb stores just in-frame clones and leaves some out. The DNA gave D and trimming, while V, J and clone size come from that table. The sample lists 150,000 or so clones, about 85% occurring once. The CDR3 has 14 amino acids. J was trimmed by 5 bases and V by 7 bases; bases with no gene match: 7. Per germline, CDR1 LGHDT and CDR2 YNNKEL (reference sequence). The data stem from a study of blood T cell repertoires in COVID-19. At the level of the study: Sites across the United States, Italy and Spain contributed samples from acute and convalescent COVID-19. Sources were T cells, B-cell-depleted T cells, or PBMCs; the material itself was cDNA or gDNA.

The chain is built from TRBV3-1 (or the pseudogene TRBV3-2) and TRBJ1-4, with TRBD1 matching 7 bases. Source material: peripheral blood. The receptor's source is a man between 60 and 70 years old who had recovered from COVID-19. The CDR3 here is CASTKGQANEKLFF. CDR3 nucleotides: TGTGCCAGCACCAAAGGACAGGCGAATGAAAAACTGTTTTTT.